This T cell receptor (beta chain) was observed in a study of cytomegalovirus exposure and HLA in healthy donors (dated by TCRdb to the late 2010s). Looking at the study overall: A later analysis indicated that the 120 or so validation repertoires were generated on the platform also employed for the approximately 700 repertoires of the first cohort. To predict cytomegalovirus infection status, the study combined high-throughput TCR immunosequencing, statistical association of individual TCRs with disease status, and machine learning. The study was designed to test whether signatures of past pathogen exposure could be identified by cataloging public T cell receptors. In addition to the first cohort of 666 subjects, a separate validation cohort of 130 or so different subjects was used. What the study reported, not specific to this receptor: In a later analysis, TCRs clustered in the first cohort were found to also tend to co-occur in the approximately 110 validation repertoires, with around 94% of cluster scores above 0. Cytomegalovirus status was reported to be diagnosed by the classifier with high specificity and sensitivity in both the original and validation cohorts. The validation cohort had no HLA typing available for a later analysis, so co-occurrence within that cohort was assessed over all 130 or so repertoires. The authors suggested that the approach could potentially be generalized to other disease states and immunological phenotypes. The study gave a list of over 150 TCR beta chains associated with cytomegalovirus. In vitro tests confirmed that three of the cytomegalovirus-associated TCR beta chains recognize cytomegalovirus antigens. Most TCR sequences were seen in very few donors, while some public TCRs were found in many individuals.

Libraries came from the immunoSEQ multiplex PCR assay. The original methods were these. To diagnose cytomegalovirus status from the catalog of TCR beta chain sequences, a statistical classification framework was built. The immuneACCESS repertoire file appears here via TCRdb, limited to in-frame rearrangements. These files lack a portion of the clones; in checked studies, under half of the deficit traces to unresolved V genes, and the cause of the others is not known. V and J calls plus clone size are reproduced from that table; the DNA served to infer D and trimming. Recorded for this sample are more than 65,000 clones; roughly 93% of them occurred a single time. Clones ranked in the top ten supply 0.55% to 0.8% of the sample. V is shortened by 1 base, J by 0 bases, and the region joining them spans 7 bases. The CDR3 goes from the cysteine to the phenylalanine over 14 residues. Only the CDR3 region is kept as DNA, spanning 42 bases read in frame from base 1. The germline V gene gives CDR1 as SNHLY and CDR2 as FYNNEI.

There are a few counts of this clone. What this receptor recognizes is not known. No much larger clone is present one base from it, and per-base qualities are unavailable. The donors were included in the validation cohort of roughly 130 subjects, a group kept apart from the roughly 700-subject first cohort. The chain uses TRBV2 and TRBJ2-7; the D segment could be TRBD1, given 6 matching bases. Specimen: PBMCs. The sequence derives from a young man in good health and CMV-seronegative. Read as DNA, the sequence is TGTGCCAGCAGTGAAGGGGGGCCCTCCTACGAGCAGTACTTC. Its amino acids are CASSEGGPSYEQYF.